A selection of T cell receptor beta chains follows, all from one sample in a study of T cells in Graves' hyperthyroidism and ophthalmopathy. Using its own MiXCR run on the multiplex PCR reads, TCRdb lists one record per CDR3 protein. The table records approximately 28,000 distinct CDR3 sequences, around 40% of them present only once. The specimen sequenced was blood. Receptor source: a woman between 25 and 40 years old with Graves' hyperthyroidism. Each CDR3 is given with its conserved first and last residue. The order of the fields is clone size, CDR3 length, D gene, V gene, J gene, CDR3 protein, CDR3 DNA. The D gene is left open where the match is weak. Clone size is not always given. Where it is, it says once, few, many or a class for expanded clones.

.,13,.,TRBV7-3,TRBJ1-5,CASSLLRNQPQHF,TGTGCCAGCAGCTTACTACGTAATCAGCCCCAGCATTTT
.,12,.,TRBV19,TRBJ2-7,CASTRRGYEQYF,TGTGCCAGTACCCGCCGAGGGTACGAGCAGTACTTC
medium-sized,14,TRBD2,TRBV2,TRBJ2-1,CAGALDGGRNEQFF,TGTGCCGGGGCATTGGACGGGGGGAGGAATGAGCAGTTCTTC
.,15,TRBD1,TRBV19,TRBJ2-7,CASSATGTGSYEQYF,TGTGCCAGTAGTGCCACCGGGACAGGCTCCTACGAGCAGTACTTC
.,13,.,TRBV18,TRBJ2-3,CASSPPTQDTQYF,TGTGCCAGCTCACCACCGACCCAAGATACGCAGTATTTT
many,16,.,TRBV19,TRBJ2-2,CASSSIATLGAGELFF,TGTGCCAGTAGTAGCATAGCGACACTCGGGGCCGGGGAGCTGTTTTTT
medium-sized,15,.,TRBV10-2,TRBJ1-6,CASTTPWQGDSPLHF,TGCGCCAGCACCACCCCTTGGCAGGGTGATTCACCCCTCCACTTT
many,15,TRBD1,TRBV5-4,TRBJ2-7,CASSADRDRGGEQYF,TGTGCCAGCAGCGCAGACCGGGACAGGGGTGGTGAGCAGTACTTC
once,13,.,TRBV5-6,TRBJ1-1,CASSYSLNTKAFF,TGTGCCAGCAGCTACAGTCTGAACACCAAAGCTTTCTTT
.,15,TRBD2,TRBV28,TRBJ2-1,CACSFGLADHNEQFF,TGTGCCTGCAGTTTTGGACTAGCGGATCACAATGAGCAGTTCTTC
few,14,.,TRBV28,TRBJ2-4,CASRVSGQWGIQYF,TGTGCCAGCAGGGTATCAGGACAGTGGGGCATTCAGTACTTC
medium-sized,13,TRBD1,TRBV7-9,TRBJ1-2,CASSFGTGDGYTF,TGTGCCAGCAGCTTTGGGACAGGGGATGGCTACACCTTC
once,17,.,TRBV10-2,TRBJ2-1,CASSESRVKDSYNEQSF,TGCGCCAGCAGCGAGTCACGGGTGAAGGACTCCTACAACGAGCAGTCCTTC
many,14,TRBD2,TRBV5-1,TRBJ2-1,CASTIAGAYNEQFF,TGCGCCAGCACGATCGCGGGAGCCTACAATGAGCAGTTCTTC
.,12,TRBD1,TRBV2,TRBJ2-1,CAILGTDNEQFF,TGTGCCATCCTCGGGACAGACAATGAGCAGTTCTTC
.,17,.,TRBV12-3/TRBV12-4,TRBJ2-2,CASSLALPPQNTGELFF,TGTGCCAGCAGTCTAGCCCTTCCGCCTCAGAACACCGGGGAGCTGTTTTTT
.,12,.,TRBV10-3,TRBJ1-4,CAIRDVGEKLFF,TGTGCCATCAGGGATGTAGGAGAAAAACTGTTTTTT
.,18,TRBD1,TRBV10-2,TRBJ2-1,CASSDRDRGLSVYNEQFF,TGCGCCAGCAGTGACCGGGACAGGGGGCTGTCGGTCTACAATGAGCAGTTCTTC
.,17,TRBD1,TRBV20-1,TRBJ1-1,CSALGLAEDRENTEAFF,TGCAGTGCCCTAGGACTAGCGGAAGACAGGGAGAACACTGAAGCTTTCTTT
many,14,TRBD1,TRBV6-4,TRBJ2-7,CASSPRQGVSEQYF,TGTGCCAGCAGTCCCCGGCAGGGGGTCTCCGAGCAGTACTTC
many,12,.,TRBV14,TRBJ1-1,CASSQSRGEAFF,TGTGCCAGCAGCCAAAGCAGGGGTGAAGCTTTCTTT
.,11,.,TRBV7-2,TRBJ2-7,CASSRREEQYF,TGTGCCAGCAGCCGTAGGGAAGAGCAGTACTTC
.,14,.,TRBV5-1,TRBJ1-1,CASSLGKLGTEAFF,TGCGCCAGCAGCTTGGGAAAACTGGGAACTGAAGCTTTCTTT
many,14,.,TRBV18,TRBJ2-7,CASSRDQYGHEQYF,TGTGCCAGCTCACGGGACCAGTACGGCCACGAGCAGTACTTC
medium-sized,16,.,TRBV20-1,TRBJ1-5,CSARGGRGLGNQPQHF,TGCAGTGCTAGAGGGGGGAGGGGCTTGGGCAATCAGCCCCAGCATTTT
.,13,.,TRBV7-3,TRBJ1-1,CASSLTFGTEAFF,TGTGCCAGCAGCTTAACGTTTGGCACTGAAGCTTTCTTT
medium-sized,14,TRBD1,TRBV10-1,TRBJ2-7,CASSLGTGGYEQYF,TGCGCCAGCAGCTTAGGGACAGGAGGATACGAGCAGTACTTC
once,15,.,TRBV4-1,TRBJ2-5,CASSQGEGTWETQYF,TGCGCCAGCAGCCAAGGTGAGGGCACGTGGGAGACCCAGTACTTC
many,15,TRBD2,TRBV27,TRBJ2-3,CASSWAGGGTDTQYF,TGTGCCAGCAGTTGGGCGGGAGGCGGCACAGATACGCAGTATTTT
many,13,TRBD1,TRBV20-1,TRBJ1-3,CSATQGAGNTIYF,TGCAGTGCTACACAGGGGGCTGGAAACACCATATATTTT
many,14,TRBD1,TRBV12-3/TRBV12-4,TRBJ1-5,CASSPRTGGQPQHF,TGTGCCAGCAGTCCCCGGACAGGGGGTCAGCCCCAGCATTTT